This TCR beta chain was retrieved from a study of CD8+CD57+ T cells in acquired aplastic anemia. The overall study: The average for DNA from sorted CD4+ and CD8+ cells was 3.2 ug.

There are many counts of this clonotype. The sequenced patients had an expansion of CD8+CD57+ cells seen by flow cytometry. Patients had not yet gotten any therapy when their blood was taken for sampling. For CDR3 and TCR beta VDJ profiling, genomic DNA was the template used. TCRdb independently ran MiXCR on the reads; one entry per CDR3 protein. This repertoire shows about 180,000 distinct CDR3 sequences, roughly 65% found once; its top ten account for 42%. This clonotype was sampled from a human donor with aplastic anemia. What was sequenced was sorted CD4+, CD8+, or CD8+CD57+ T cells (not recorded which) from PBMCs.

This CDR3 reads CASSLSVSGQFEQYF. The CDR3 nucleotides are TGTGCCAGCAGTTTATCGGTTTCAGGTCAATTCGAGCAGTACTTC. The chain has TRBV2 and TRBJ2-7; unclear D gene. CDR3 length equals 15 residues. Trimming shortened V by 5 bases and J by 6 bases, and 20 bases separated the two germline ends. From germline, CDR1 is SNHLY and CDR2 FYNNEI.